Reported below is one TCR beta chain. Antigen specificity is unknown. Sequenced by immunoSEQ multiplex PCR; TCRdb stores in-frame clones only, minus some. The sample includes 20,000 to 25,000 clones, 87% of them seen just once. The data originate from a study of OX40 agonist ivuxolimab in advanced cancers. Overall study results and limits: Several nonresponders also turned out to have low normalized T-cell clonal expansion. Fewer expanded clones were found on average in CD4+ than in CD8+ T cells.

The receptor was isolated from an adult with an advanced solid tumor such as melanoma, head and neck, liver or kidney cancer. The material sequenced was CD4+ or CD8+ T cells sorted from blood, taken in a trial of the OX40 agonist ivuxolimab.

The CDR3 reads CASSEAIGTGAPLHF. The DNA for the CDR3 is TGTGCCAGCAGTGAAGCGATCGGGACAGGGGCACCCCTCCACTTT. The gene calls are TRBV6-1 and TRBJ1-6; TRBD1 agrees at 10 bases. The CDR3 consists of 15 residues. Germline V gene sequence: CDR1 MNHNS, CDR2 SASEGT. J lost 11 bases, V lost 0 bases, and 4 bases had no gene match.